This T cell receptor beta chain was captured in a study of T cell responses to AZD1222 COVID-19 vaccine. The CDR3 sequence is 12 residues long. Looked up from germline, CDR1 is SQVTM and CDR2 is ANQGSEA. V shed 4 bases and J shed 5 bases, with 12 bases lying between them. As to this clone: No antigen is known for it.

General study points: Dominant at 160-218 and 743-854, vaccine-associated CD4 TCRs also spanned spike. Of spike-specific TCRs, nearly half reportedly target regions left unmutated in variants. Donor demographics were predominantly white British with a female majority; clonal diversity may be underestimated.

Some clones are missing from TCRdb's copy, which holds only in-frame ones; the method was immunoSEQ multiplex PCR. The data contain 95,000 to 100,000 clones, roughly nine tenths of them seen just once; the ten biggest clones take up about 1.5%. The source of this sequence is an adult in good health. Here the sequenced sample was peripheral blood, taken on day 0 of AZD1222 vaccination. The J gene is TRBJ2-7, the V gene TRBV29-1; D could derive from TRBD1 or TRBD2 (5 bases each). CDR3 DNA sequence: TGCAGCGTTGGAAGAGGGACCCACGAGCAGTACTTC. This translates into CSVGRGTHEQYF.